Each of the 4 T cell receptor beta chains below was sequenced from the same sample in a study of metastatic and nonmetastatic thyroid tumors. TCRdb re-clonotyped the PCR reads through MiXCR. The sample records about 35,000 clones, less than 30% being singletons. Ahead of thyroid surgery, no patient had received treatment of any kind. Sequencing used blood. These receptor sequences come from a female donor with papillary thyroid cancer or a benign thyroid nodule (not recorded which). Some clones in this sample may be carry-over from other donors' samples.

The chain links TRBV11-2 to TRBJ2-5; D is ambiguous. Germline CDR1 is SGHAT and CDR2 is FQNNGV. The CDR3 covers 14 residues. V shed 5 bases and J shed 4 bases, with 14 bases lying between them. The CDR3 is CASSVEVWGETQYF. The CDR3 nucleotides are TGTGCCAGCAGCGTCGAGGTTTGGGGAGAGACCCAGTACTTC.

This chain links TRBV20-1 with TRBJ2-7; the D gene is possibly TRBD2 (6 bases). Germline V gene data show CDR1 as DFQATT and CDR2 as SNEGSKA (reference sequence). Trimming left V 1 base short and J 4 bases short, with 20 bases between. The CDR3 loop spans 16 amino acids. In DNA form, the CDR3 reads TGCAGTGCTAGAGGGAGGGACGGGACCGATTATTACGAGCAGTACTTC. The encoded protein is CSARGRDGTDYYEQYF.

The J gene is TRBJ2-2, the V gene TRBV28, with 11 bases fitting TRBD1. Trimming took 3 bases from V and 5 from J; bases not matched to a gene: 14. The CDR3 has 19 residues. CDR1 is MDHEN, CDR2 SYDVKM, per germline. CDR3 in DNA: TGTGCCAGCAGTTTTTTCCTGGACAGGGGGCGCGGGAGTACCGGGGAGCTGTTTTTT. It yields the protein CASSFFLDRGRGSTGELFF.

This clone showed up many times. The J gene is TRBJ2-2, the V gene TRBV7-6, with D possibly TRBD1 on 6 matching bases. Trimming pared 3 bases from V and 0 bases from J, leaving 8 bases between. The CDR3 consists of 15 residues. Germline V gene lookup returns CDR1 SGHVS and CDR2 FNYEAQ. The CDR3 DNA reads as TGTGCCAGCAGCTTTGACAGGTCGAACACCGGGGAGCTGTTTTTT. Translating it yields CASSFDRSNTGELFF.